The clone carrying this T cell receptor (beta chain) was counted a single time. The germline CDR1 and CDR2 sequences are MDHEN and SYDVKM. This CDR3 has 19 amino acids. The trim removed 8 bases at V and 0 bases at J, leaving 13 bases unmatched. TCRdb keeps only in-frame clones here, not all; method: immunoSEQ multiplex PCR. Among around 51,000 clones listed, 86% were seen once. This specimen belongs to a study of T cell clones after liver transplantation. V usage is TRBV28 and J usage is TRBJ2-1, with TRBD2 matching 13 bases. The receptor was derived from a human patient who received a liver transplant. The T cells may come from the graft donor. Material: CD8+ T cells from blood, obtained 12 months after liver transplant. CDR3 bases: TGTGCCAGCTCCCGAGGGAGGACTAGCGGGAGAGGCTCCTACAATGAGCAGTTCTTC. Translation gives CASSRGRTSGRGSYNEQFF.